The T cell receptor (beta chain) under discussion was sequenced for a study of blood T cell repertoires in COVID-19. Study overall: The United States, Italy and Spain provided the acute and convalescent COVID-19 samples. T cells, B-cell-depleted T cells, or PBMCs supplied cDNA or gDNA.

In the authors' workflow: Reference gene primer amplification yielded estimated nucleated cell counts. Generated by immunoSEQ multiplex PCR, the TCRdb table keeps only in-frame clones and is missing some. That table furnishes V, J and clone size, whereas the DNA furnished D and trimming. The table includes tens of thousands of clones, just over 85% detected once. In this sample, this clone turned up a few times. Trimming at V came to 1 base and at J to 1 base, leaving 7 bases not matched to a gene. Germline CDR1 reads SGDLS; CDR2 reads YYNGEE. This CDR3 region has 16 residues. The chain links TRBV9 to TRBJ1-2, with 7 bases matching TRBD1. Source material: peripheral blood. This receptor was identified in a woman in her fifties or sixties with acute or convalescent COVID-19. DNA for the CDR3: TGTGCCAGCAGCGTATCGGGAGGGGGCCATAACTATGGCTACACCTTC. This codes for CASSVSGGGHNYGYTF.